Following are 3 T cell receptor beta chains from one sample sequenced in a study of identical twins. TCRdb reanalysed the 5' RACE reads using MiXCR and keeps one entry per CDR3 protein. The sample comprises about 810,000 distinct CDR3 sequences, around an eighth of which are singletons, and 1.5% to 2% rests with the top ten. These same data were also listed under a study on yellow fever vaccine responses in identical twins.

Source material: PBMCs. The receptors here all came from a young woman in good health.

V usage is TRBV20-1 and J usage is TRBJ2-1, with TRBD1 as a possible D gene (6 bases). The germline V and J ends were trimmed by 5 bases and 15 bases, with 20 bases remaining between them. The CDR3 has 12 residues. Per germline, CDR1 DFQATT and CDR2 SNEGSKA (reference sequence). CDR3 in amino acids: CSAQQGNSMRFF. CDR3 sequence (DNA): TGCAGTGCTCAACAGGGAAACAGCATGCGGTTCTTC.

V usage is TRBV12-5 and J usage is TRBJ1-1, with a weak D call TRBD1 (6 bases). Trimming pared 5 bases from V and 0 bases from J, leaving 10 bases between. The CDR3 loop spans 14 amino acids. The V gene's germline CDR1 is LGHNT and CDR2 FRNRAP. The CDR3, as DNA: TGTGCTAGTGGTAACGGACAGATGAACACTGAAGCTTTCTTT. This sequence encodes CASGNGQMNTEAFF.

This CDR3 is CASSLVVRDGYNEQFF. In nucleotides, the CDR3 is TGTGCCAGCAGCTTAGTAGTCAGGGATGGCTACAATGAGCAGTTCTTC. V gene TRBV7-2 combines with J gene TRBJ2-1; perhaps TRBD1 as D (5 bases). The ends were cut back, 1 base at V and 3 bases at J, with 13 bases in the middle. Germline lookup yields CDR1 SGHTA and CDR2 FQGNSA. CDR3 length equals 16 residues.